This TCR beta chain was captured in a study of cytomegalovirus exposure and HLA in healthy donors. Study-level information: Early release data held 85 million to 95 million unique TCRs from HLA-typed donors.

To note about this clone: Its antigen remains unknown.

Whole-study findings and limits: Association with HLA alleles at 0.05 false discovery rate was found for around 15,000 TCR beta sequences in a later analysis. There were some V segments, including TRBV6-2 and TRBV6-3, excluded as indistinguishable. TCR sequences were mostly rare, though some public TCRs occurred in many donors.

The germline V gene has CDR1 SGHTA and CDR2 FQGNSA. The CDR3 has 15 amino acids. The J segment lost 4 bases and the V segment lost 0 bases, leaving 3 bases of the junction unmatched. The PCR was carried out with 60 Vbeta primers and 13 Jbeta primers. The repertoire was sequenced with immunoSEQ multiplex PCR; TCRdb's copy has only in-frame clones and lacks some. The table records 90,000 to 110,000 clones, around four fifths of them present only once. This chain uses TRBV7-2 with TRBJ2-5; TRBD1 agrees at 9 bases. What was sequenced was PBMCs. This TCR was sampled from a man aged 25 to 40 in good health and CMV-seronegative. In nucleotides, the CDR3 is TGTGCCAGCAGCTTAGCTGGGACAGGGCGAGAGACCCAGTACTTC. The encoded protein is CASSLAGTGRETQYF.